This TCR beta chain was sequenced during a study of blood T cell repertoires in COVID-19. Whole-study context: Material from acute and convalescent COVID-19 was sourced from the United States, Italy and Spain. The analysed material was cDNA or gDNA that came from T cells, B-cell-depleted T cells, or PBMCs.

The CDR3 sequence is 18 residues long. Germline CDR1 reads SGHAT; CDR2 reads FQNNGV. J lost 0 bases, V lost 1 base, and 5 bases had no gene match. Per the authors' pipeline: Reference gene primers were amplified, and this amplification served to estimate nucleated cell counts. Clones were read by immunoSEQ multiplex PCR, and TCRdb kept only the in-frame ones, dropping some. The V and J calls and the clone size are those of that table, but D and trimming were determined from the DNA. The table has about 140,000 clones, around 86% seen once; the top ten hold roughly 4%. Specimen: peripheral blood. This sequence joins TRBV11-2 and TRBJ2-2; TRBD2 aligns across 10 bases. The source is a woman of 80 years or more with acute or convalescent COVID-19. The CDR3: CASSLVASGGPNTGELFF. For the CDR3, the DNA is TGTGCCAGCAGCTTAGTCGCTAGCGGGGGCCCGAACACCGGGGAGCTGTTTTTT.